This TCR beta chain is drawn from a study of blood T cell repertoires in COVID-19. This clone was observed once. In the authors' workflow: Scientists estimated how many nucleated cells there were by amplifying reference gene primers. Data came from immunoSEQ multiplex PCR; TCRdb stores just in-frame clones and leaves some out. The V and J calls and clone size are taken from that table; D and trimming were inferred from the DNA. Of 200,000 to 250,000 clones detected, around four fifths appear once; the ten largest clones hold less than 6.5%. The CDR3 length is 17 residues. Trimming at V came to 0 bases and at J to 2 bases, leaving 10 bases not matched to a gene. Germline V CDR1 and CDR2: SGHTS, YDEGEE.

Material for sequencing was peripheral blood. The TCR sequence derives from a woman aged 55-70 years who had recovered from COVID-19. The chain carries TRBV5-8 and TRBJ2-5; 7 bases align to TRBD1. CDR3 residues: CASSLGITGAKQETQYF. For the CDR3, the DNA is TGTGCCAGCAGCTTGGGCATTACAGGGGCCAAACAAGAGACCCAGTACTTC.